This TCR beta chain comes out of a study of blood T cell repertoires in COVID-19. Overall study: Samples came from the United States, Italy and Spain, spanning acute and convalescent COVID-19. T cells, B-cell-depleted T cells, or PBMCs supplied cDNA or gDNA.

The CDR3 covers 17 residues. Germline V gene sequence: CDR1 LNHDA, CDR2 SQIVND (reference sequence). V was clipped by 4 bases and J by 1 base, with 19 bases between them. Original analysis: Nucleated cell number was recorded as an estimate derived from reference gene primer amplification. TCRdb's copy holds only in-frame clones and misses some; the assay was immunoSEQ multiplex PCR. V, J and clone size were drawn from that table, and D and trimming were deduced from the DNA. Of over 140,000 clones listed, 77% are singletons. This clone appeared a few times. The receptor was derived from a woman between 45 and 65 years old with active or convalescent COVID-19. The chain combines TRBV19 with TRBJ1-1; tentatively, D is TRBD1 (6 bases). The source material was peripheral blood. The CDR3 spells CASSTQTGFGGNTEAFF. CDR3 in DNA: TGTGCCAGTAGTACCCAAACAGGGTTTGGTGGGAACACTGAAGCTTTCTTT.